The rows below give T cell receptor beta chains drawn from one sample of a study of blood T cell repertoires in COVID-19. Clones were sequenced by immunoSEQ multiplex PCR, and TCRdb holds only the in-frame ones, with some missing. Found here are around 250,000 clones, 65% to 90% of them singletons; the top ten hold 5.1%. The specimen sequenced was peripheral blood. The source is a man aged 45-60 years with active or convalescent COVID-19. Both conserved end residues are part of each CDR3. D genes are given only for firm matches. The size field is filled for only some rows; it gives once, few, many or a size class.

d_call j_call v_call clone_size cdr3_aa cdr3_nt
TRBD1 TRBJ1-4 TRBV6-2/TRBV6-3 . CASSQTGWSEKLFF TGTGCCAGCAGCCAGACAGGGTGGAGTGAAAAACTGTTTTTT
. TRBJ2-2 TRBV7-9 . CASSPPAVPGTGELFF TGTGCCAGCAGCCCTCCCGCAGTACCAGGGACCGGGGAGCTGTTTTTT
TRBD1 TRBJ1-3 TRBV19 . CASSFFPGDRGNTIYF TGTGCCAGTAGTTTCTTCCCCGGGGACAGGGGGAACACCATATATTTT
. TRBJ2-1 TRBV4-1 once CASSQDPRGSSYNEQFF TGCGCCAGCAGCCAAGACCCTCGGGGTAGCTCCTACAATGAGCAGTTCTTC
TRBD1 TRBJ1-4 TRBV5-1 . CASRPTGGAGEKLFF TGCGCCAGCAGGCCTACAGGGGGCGCGGGCGAAAAACTGTTTTTT
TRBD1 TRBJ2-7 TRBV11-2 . CASSIGQGTYEQYF TGTGCCAGCAGCATCGGACAGGGAACCTACGAGCAGTACTTC
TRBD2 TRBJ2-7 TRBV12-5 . CASGSPGTRSGTRPYEQYF TGTGCTAGTGGTTCTCCCGGGACTAGGTCTGGAACACGCCCCTACGAGCAGTACTTC
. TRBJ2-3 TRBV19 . CASSRSLAVGPDTQYF TGTGCCAGTAGCCGCTCCTTAGCGGTGGGACCAGATACGCAGTATTTT
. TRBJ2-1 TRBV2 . CASSSGSNEQFF TGTGCCAGCAGTTCCGGGTCCAATGAGCAGTTCTTC
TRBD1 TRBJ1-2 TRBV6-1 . CASSDTGEGSRYGYTF TGTGCCAGCAGTGACACAGGGGAAGGTTCGCGGTATGGCTACACCTTC
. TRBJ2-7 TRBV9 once CASSVGQSSLREQYF TGTGCCAGCAGCGTAGGACAAAGCAGTCTCCGCGAGCAGTACTTC